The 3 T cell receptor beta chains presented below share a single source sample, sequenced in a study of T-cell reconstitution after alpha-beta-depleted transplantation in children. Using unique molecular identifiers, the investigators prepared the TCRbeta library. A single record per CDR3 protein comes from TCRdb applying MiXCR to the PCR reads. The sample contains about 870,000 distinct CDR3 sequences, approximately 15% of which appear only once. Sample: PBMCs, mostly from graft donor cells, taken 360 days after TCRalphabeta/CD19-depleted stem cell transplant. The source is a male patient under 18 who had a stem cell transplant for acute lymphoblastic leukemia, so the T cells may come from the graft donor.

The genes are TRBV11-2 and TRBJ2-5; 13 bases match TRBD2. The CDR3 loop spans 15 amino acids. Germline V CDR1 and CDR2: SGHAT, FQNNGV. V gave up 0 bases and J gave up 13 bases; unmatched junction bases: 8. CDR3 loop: CASSLDIGLAGVVYF. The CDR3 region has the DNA TGTGCCAGCAGCTTAGATATCGGACTAGCGGGAGTGGTGTACTTC.

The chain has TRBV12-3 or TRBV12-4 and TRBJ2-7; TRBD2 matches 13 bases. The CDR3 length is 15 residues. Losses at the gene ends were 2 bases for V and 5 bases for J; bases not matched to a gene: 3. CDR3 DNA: TGTGCCAGCAGTTTAAGACTAGCGGGAGGCCACGAGCAGTACTTC. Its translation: CASSLRLAGGHEQYF.

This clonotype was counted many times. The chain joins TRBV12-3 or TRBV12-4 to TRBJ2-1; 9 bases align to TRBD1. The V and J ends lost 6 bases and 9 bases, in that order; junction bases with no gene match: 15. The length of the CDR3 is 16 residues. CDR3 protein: CASSFPPGTGRIEQFF. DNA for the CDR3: TGTGCCAGCAGCTTTCCCCCTGGGACAGGGAGGATTGAGCAGTTCTTC.